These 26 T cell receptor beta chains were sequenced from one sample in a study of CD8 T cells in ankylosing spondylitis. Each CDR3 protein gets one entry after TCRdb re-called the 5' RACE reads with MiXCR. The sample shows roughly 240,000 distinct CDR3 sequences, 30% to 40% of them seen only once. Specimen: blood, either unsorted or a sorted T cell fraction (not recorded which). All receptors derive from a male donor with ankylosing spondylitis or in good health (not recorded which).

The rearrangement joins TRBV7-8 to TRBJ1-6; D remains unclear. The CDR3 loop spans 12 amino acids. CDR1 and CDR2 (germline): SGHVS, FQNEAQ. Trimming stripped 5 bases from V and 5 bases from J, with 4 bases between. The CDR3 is CASSADNSPLHF. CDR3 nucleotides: TGTGCCAGCAGCGCGGATAATTCACCCCTCCACTTT.

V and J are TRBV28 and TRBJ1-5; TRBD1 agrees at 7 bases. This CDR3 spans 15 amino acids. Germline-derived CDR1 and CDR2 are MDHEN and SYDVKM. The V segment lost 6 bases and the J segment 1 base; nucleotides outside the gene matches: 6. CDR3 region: CASRTTGPSNQPQHF. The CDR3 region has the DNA TGTGCCAGCAGGACGACAGGGCCCAGCAATCAGCCCCAGCATTTT.

CDR3 sequence: CATSQRPRGGLYNEQFF. As DNA, the CDR3 is TGTGCCACCAGCCAGAGGCCAAGGGGGGGGCTCTACAATGAGCAGTTCTTC. The gene calls are TRBV15 and TRBJ2-1; perhaps TRBD2 as D (7 bases). There are 17 residues in the CDR3. Trimming stripped 5 bases from V and 3 bases from J, with 20 bases between. Germline V gives CDR1 LNHNV, CDR2 YYDKDF (reference sequence). The whole variable domain, remainder taken from reference TRBV15 and TRBJ2-1, is DAMVIQNPRYQVTQFGKPVTLSCSQTLNHNVMYWYQQKSSQAPKLLFHYYDKDFNNEADTPDNFQSRRPNTSFCFLDIRSPGLGDTAMYLCATSQRPRGGLYNEQFFGPGTRLTVL.

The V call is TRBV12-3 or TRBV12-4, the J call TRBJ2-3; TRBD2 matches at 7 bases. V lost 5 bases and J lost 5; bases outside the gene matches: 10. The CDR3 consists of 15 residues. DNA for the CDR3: TGTGCCAGCAGTCCCCGCGGGGGTTTGGGAGATACGCAGTATTTT. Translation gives CASSPRGGLGDTQYF.

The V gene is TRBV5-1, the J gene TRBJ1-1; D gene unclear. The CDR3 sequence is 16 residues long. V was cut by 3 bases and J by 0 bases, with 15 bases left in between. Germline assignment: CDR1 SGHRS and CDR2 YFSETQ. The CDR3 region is CASSSLDGGLNTEAFF. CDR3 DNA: TGCGCCAGCAGCTCCTTGGACGGCGGCCTGAACACTGAAGCTTTCTTT. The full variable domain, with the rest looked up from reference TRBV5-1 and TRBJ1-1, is KAGVTQTPRYLIKTRGQQVTLSCSPISGHRSVSWYQQTPGQGLQFLFEYFSETQRNKGNFPGRFSGRQFSNSRSEMNVSTLELGDSALYLCASSSLDGGLNTEAFFGQGTRLTVV.

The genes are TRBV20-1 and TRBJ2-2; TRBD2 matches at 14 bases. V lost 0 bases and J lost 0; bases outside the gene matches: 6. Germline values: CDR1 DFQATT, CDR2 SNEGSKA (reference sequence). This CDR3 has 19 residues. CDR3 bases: TGCAGTGCTAGAGATATCGGACTAGCGGGGGGCACGAACACCGGGGAGCTGTTTTTT. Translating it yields CSARDIGLAGGTNTGELFF.

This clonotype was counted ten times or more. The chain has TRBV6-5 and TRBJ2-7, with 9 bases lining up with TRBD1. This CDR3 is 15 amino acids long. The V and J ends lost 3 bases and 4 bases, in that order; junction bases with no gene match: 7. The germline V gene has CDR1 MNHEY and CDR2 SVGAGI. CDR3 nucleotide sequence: TGTGCCAGCAGTTATCGGAAACAGGGGGCTTACGAGCAGTACTTC. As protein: CASSYRKQGAYEQYF.

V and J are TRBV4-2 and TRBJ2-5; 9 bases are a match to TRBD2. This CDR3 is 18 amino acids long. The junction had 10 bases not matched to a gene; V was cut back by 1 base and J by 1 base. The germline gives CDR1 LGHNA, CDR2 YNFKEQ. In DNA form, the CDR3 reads TGTGCCAGCAGCCAAGGAAGGGATCTAGCGGGGCCCCAAGAGACCCAGTACTTC. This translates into CASSQGRDLAGPQETQYF.

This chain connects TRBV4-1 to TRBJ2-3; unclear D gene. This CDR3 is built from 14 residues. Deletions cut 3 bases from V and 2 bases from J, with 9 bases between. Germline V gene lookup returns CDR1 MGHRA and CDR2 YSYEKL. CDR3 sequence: CASSQAATTDTQYF. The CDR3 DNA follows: TGCGCCAGCAGCCAGGCGGCGACCACAGATACGCAGTATTTT.

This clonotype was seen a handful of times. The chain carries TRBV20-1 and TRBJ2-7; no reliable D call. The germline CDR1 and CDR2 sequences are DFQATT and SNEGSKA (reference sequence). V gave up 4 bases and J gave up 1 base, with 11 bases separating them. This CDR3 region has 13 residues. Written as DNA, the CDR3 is TGCAGTGCTAACGTCGACGGATCCTACGAGCAGTACTTC. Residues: CSANVDGSYEQYF.

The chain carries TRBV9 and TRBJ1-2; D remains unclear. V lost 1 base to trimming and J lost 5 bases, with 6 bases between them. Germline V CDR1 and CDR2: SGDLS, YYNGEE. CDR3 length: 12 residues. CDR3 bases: TGTGCCAGCAGCGTATCCGGGTATGGCTACACCTTC. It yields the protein CASSVSGYGYTF.

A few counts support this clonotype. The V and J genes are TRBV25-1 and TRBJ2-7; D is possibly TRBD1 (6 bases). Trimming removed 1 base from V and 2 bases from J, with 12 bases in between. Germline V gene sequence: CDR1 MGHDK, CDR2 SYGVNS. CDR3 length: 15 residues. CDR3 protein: CASSESSRGPYEQYF. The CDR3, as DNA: TGTGCCAGCAGTGAATCGAGCAGGGGACCCTACGAGCAGTACTTC.

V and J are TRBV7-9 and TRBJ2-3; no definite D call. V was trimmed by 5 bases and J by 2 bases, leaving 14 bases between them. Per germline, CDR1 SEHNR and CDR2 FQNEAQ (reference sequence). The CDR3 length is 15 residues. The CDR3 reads CASSQTGSNTDTQYF. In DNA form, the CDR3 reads TGTGCCAGCAGCCAAACCGGATCAAACACAGATACGCAGTATTTT.

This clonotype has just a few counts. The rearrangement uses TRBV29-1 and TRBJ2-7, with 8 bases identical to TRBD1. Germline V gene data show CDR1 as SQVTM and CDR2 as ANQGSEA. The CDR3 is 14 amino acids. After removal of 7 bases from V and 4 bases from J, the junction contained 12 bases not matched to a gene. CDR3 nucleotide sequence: TGCAGCGCAAGAACCGGGACAGGAGGTTACGAGCAGTACTTC. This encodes CSARTGTGGYEQYF.

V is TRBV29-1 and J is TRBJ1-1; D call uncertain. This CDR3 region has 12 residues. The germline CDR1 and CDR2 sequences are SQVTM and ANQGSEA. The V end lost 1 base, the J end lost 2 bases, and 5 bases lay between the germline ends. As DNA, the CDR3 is TGCAGCGTTGAAGGAGTAAACACTGAAGCTTTCTTT. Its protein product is CSVEGVNTEAFF.

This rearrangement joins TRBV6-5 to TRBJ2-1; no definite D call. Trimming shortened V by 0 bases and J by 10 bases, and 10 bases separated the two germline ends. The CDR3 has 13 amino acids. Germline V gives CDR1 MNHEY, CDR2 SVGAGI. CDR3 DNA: TGTGCCAGCAGTTACTCGAGGAGAACCGAGCAGTTCTTC. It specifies CASSYSRRTEQFF.

CDR3 in DNA: TGCGCCAGCACTCCGGGACAGGGGTCAGAGACCCAGTACTTC. Protein: CASTPGQGSETQYF. J is TRBJ2-5 and V is TRBV10-2, with 10 bases fitting TRBD1. The CDR3 spans 14 residues. The germline gives CDR1 WSHSY, CDR2 SAAADI. V lost 7 bases and J lost 4; bases outside the gene matches: 6.

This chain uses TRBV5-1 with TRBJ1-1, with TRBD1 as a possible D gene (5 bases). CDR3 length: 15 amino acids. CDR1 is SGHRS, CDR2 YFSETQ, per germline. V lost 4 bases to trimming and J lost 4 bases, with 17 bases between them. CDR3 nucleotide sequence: TGCGCCAGCAGCCCCAGGGTAGCTAGGGGCACTGAAGCTTTCTTT. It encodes CASSPRVARGTEAFF.

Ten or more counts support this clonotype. The CDR3 here is CASSLGPRGNIQYF. The CDR3 DNA reads TGTGCCAGCAGCTTAGGGCCCAGGGGTAACATTCAGTACTTC. The rearrangement links TRBV7-2 to TRBJ2-4, with a possible D match to TRBD1 (6 bases). With 1 base removed from V and 7 bases from J, the gap between germline ends came to 11 bases. Germline V lookup: CDR1 SGHTA, CDR2 FQGNSA. CDR3 length equals 14 residues.

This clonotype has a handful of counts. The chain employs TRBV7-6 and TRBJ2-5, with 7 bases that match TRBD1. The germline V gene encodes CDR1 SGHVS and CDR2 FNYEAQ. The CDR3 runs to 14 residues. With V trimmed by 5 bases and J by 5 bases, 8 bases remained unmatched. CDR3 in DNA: TGTGCCAGCAGCCCAGAGGACAGGTTTGAGACCCAGTACTTC. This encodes CASSPEDRFETQYF.

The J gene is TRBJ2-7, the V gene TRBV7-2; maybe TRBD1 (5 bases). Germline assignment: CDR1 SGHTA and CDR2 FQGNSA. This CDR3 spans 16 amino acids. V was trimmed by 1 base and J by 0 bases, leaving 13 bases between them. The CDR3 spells CASSLVVTAVSYEQYF. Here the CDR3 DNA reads TGTGCCAGCAGCTTAGTCGTGACAGCAGTCTCCTACGAGCAGTACTTC.

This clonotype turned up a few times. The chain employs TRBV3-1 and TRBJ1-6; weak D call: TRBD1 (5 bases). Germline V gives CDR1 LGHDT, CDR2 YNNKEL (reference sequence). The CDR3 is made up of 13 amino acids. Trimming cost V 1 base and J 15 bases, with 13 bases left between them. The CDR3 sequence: CASSQAGRADLHF. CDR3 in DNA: TGTGCCAGCAGCCAAGCCGGCAGGGCGGACCTCCACTTT.

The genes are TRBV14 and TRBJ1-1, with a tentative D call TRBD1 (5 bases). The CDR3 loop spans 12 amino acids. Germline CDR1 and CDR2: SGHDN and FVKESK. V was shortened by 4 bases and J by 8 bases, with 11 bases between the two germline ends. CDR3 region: CASSPGGGEAFF. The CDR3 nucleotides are TGTGCCAGCAGCCCTGGGGGAGGGGAAGCTTTCTTT.

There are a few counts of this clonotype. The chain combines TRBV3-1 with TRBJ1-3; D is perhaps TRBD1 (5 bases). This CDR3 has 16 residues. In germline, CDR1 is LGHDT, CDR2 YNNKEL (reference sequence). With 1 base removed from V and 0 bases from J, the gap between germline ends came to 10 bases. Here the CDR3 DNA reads TGTGCCAGCAGCCAAGGATGGGGCAGCTCTGGAAACACCATATATTTT. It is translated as CASSQGWGSSGNTIYF.

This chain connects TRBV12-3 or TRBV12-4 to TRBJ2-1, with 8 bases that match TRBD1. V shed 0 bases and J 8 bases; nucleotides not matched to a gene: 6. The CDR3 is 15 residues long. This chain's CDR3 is CASSLAQGAFYEQFF. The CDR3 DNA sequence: TGTGCCAGCAGTTTAGCGCAGGGGGCATTCTATGAGCAGTTCTTC.

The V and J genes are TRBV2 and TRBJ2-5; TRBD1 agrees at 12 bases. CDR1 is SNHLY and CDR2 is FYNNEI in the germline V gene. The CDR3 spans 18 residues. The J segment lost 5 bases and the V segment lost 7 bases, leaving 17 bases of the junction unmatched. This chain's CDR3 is CASTRWSSGTGGGETQYF. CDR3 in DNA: TGTGCCAGCACCCGATGGTCCTCCGGGACAGGGGGCGGGGAGACCCAGTACTTC.